This T cell receptor (beta chain) was sequenced for a study of blood T cells in healthy people across ages. Study-wide results and caveats: Among long-lived donors, naive CD4+ cells were more numerous and diversity higher than in aged donors.

This CDR3 has 15 amino acids. CDR1 MNHEY and CDR2 SMNVEV come from the germline V gene (reference sequence). The ends were cut back, 5 bases at V and 5 bases at J, with 16 bases in the middle. Primers used in a second PCR of about 7 to 12 cycles were a sample-barcoded 5' primer and a J-beta primer mix. TCRdb analysed the 5' RACE reads with MiXCR anew, one entry per CDR3 protein. This sample has about 1,500,000 distinct CDR3 sequences, with 35% to 45% found just once. On this clonotype: Its cognate antigen is unknown.

Input material: blood. The source is a woman aged 18-29 years in good health. This chain uses TRBV27 with TRBJ2-1; tentatively, D is TRBD1 (5 bases). As DNA, the CDR3 is TGTGCCAGCAGTACTCCGACAGCCCGACACAATGAGCAGTTCTTC. Encoded protein: CASSTPTARHNEQFF.